The 4 T cell receptor beta chains below come from one sample, sequenced in a study. This table comes from immunoSEQ multiplex PCR, and its TCRdb copy is limited to in-frame clones, with some not included. The data hold 60,000 to 75,000 clones, with 93% observed a single time. Sequencing used PBMCs. These receptors were taken from a man aged 35 to 55 with rheumatoid arthritis.

This clone was recorded once. J is TRBJ2-5 and V is TRBV13; 7 positions match TRBD1. V shed 2 bases and J 4 bases; nucleotides not matched to a gene: 4. This CDR3 contains 14 residues. CDR1 and CDR2 from the germline V gene are PRHDT and FYEKMQ (reference sequence). The chain's CDR3 is CASSLKGTVETQYF. CDR3 in DNA: TGTGCCAGCAGCTTAAAGGGGACAGTAGAGACCCAGTACTTC.

The chain links TRBV6-2 or TRBV6-3 to TRBJ2-7; D may match TRBD1 or TRBD2 (5 bases each). The V gene's germline CDR1 is MNHEY and CDR2 SVGEGT. Trimming removed 1 base from V and 3 bases from J, with 13 bases in between. The CDR3 totals 15 residues. CDR3 in amino acids: CASSYFAGSYYEQYF. The CDR3 nucleotides read TGTGCCAGCAGTTACTTCGCAGGGAGCTACTACGAGCAGTACTTC.

V gene TRBV28 combines with J gene TRBJ2-7, with 10 bases aligning to TRBD1. Germline CDR1 MDHEN, CDR2 SYDVKM. The CDR3 loop spans 14 amino acids. Germline trimming cut 3 bases from V and 7 bases from J; bases unmatched to any gene: 6. DNA of the CDR3: TGTGCCAGCAGTTTGGGGGACAGGGGATGGGAGCAGTACTTC. Translation gives CASSLGDRGWEQYF.

The CDR3 is CASREMTQYF. CDR3 bases: TGTGCCAGCCGCGAGATGACCCAGTACTTC. This sequence joins TRBV2 and TRBJ2-5; D unresolved. CDR1 is SNHLY, CDR2 FYNNEI, per germline. This CDR3 comprises 10 residues. The ends were cut back, 8 bases at V and 7 bases at J, with 8 bases in the middle.